This TCR beta chain was recorded in a study of PD-1 blockade in classical Hodgkin lymphoma. V was pared by 5 bases and J by 2 bases, with 5 bases between. Germline V CDR1 and CDR2: SEHNR, FQNEAQ (reference sequence). This CDR3 is 12 amino acids long. Each of the patients experienced relapse following autologous stem cell transplantation, and their brentuximab vedotin exposure differed. Here immunoSEQ multiplex PCR was the method, and the copy in TCRdb shows in-frame clones only, minus some. In the table there are tens of thousands of clones, 70% to 80% of which are singletons. V gene TRBV7-9 combines with J gene TRBJ2-3, with no clear D. The receptor comes from a human donor with classical Hodgkin lymphoma. The material sequenced was peripheral blood mononuclear cells (PBMCs), taken at baseline. The CDR3 DNA reads as TGTGCCAGCAGCGGGGTCACAGATACGCAGTATTTT. Translating gives CASSGVTDTQYF.